This T cell receptor (beta chain) came from a study of CD8 T cells in Susac syndrome. Reverse transcription of 0.5 to 1 ug RNA was performed with random hexamers. Amplification of TCR beta CDR3 across 54 Vbeta and 13 Jbeta was performed with immunoSEQ multiplex PCR. TCRdb reanalysed the immunoSEQ multiplex PCR reads using MiXCR and keeps one entry per CDR3 protein. The sample carries about 300,000 distinct CDR3 sequences, 85% recorded once. The T cells that were sequenced for TCR beta were CD8+ and CD4+ cells from blood. The sequence came from a human donor with multiple sclerosis. The sample consisted of CD8+ T cells from PBMCs.

For the CDR3, the DNA is TGTGCCAGCAGCTTAGCGGCGGGTCGGACCTACGAGCAGTACTTC. This encodes CASSLAAGRTYEQYF. This sequence joins TRBV7-9 and TRBJ2-7, with a weak D call TRBD2 (5 bases). CDR3 length: 15 amino acids. Germline V CDR1 and CDR2: SEHNR, FQNEAQ (reference sequence). V was pared by 0 bases and J by 2 bases, with 11 bases between.